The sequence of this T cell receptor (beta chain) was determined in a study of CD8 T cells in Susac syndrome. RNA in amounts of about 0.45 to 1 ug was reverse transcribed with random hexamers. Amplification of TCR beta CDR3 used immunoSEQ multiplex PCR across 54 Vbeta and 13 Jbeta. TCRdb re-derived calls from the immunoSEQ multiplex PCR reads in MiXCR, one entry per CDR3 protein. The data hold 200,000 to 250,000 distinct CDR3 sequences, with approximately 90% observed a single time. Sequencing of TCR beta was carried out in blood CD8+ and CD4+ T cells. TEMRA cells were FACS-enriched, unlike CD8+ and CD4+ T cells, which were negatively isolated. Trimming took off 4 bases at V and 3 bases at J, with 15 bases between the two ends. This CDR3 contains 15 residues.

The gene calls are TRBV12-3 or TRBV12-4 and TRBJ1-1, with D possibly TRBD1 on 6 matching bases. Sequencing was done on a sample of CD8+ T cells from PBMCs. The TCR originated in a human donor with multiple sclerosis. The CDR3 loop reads CASSSVRAGDTEAFF. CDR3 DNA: TGTGCCAGCAGTTCCGTGAGAGCAGGGGACACTGAAGCTTTCTTT.